This T cell receptor (beta chain) was obtained from a study of identical twins. Notes on this clonotype: As yet, its antigen is unknown.

The study, taken as a whole, reports: Low generation-probability sequences were in excess among twin-shared out-of-frame alpha sequences.

The germline V gene has CDR1 SGHRS and CDR2 YFSETQ. V dropped 0 bases and J dropped 7; count of bases not matched to a gene: 8. The CDR3 extends over 16 amino acids. All of the donors were Caucasians in good health. Carrying unique molecular identifiers, the cDNA also gained a universal primer site through template switching. TCRdb itself ran the 5' RACE reads through MiXCR, one entry per CDR3 protein. The table records a few hundred thousand distinct CDR3 sequences, approximately 24% of them present only once. The sample was also reused in another study, on T cells expressing NK-cell markers. That paper adds: For several donors, these clonotypes were likewise the leading ones in the CD3+CD56-NKG2C+ fraction.

The sample consisted of CD4+ T cells sorted from blood. This TCR came from a woman younger than 30 in good health. The rearrangement links TRBV5-1 to TRBJ2-1; 9 bases map to TRBD2. For the CDR3, the DNA is TGCGCCAGCAGCTTGGGCACTAGCGGGTTAGGTAATGAGCAGTTCTTC. This codes for CASSLGTSGLGNEQFF.